This T cell receptor (beta chain) was retrieved from a study of cytomegalovirus exposure and HLA in healthy donors. Study as a whole: Genotyping showed 81% of 300 to 450 donors falling in the Caucasian-associated ancestry cluster.

Study-level findings and limits: Presence/absence analyses assumed roughly uniform sequencing depth across donors, which may not hold. Most TCR beta V segments were productive about 90% or about 30% of the time in an earlier analysis.

Germline V gives CDR1 MRHNA, CDR2 SNTAGT. V was trimmed by 7 bases and J by 9 bases, leaving 21 bases between them. The CDR3 loop spans 14 amino acids. Amplification used 60 Vbeta primers and 13 Jbeta primers. Repertoires were generated with immunoSEQ multiplex PCR, while TCRdb's copy carries only in-frame clones and drops some. This table holds about 180,000 clones, approximately 84% found once. As for this clone: Its antigen remains unidentified.

The rearrangement joins TRBV6-4 to TRBJ1-1; D is unclear. The sequence came from a girl between 5 and 17 years old in good health and CMV-seropositive. Sequencing was done on a sample of PBMCs. DNA for the CDR3: TGTGCCAGCACCGACGGCGGGTCCAGTACTAAAGCTTTCTTT. Translating gives CASTDGGSSTKAFF.